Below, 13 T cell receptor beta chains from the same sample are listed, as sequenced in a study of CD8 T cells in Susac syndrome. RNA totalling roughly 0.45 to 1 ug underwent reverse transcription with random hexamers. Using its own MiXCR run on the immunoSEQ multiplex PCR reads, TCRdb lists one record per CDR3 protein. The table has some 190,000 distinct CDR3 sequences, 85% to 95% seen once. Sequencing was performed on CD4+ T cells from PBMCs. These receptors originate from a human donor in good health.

The CDR3 loop is CASSRLAGYNEQFF. DNA for the CDR3: TGTGCCAGCAGCCGACTAGCGGGGTACAATGAGCAGTTCTTC. The chain joins TRBV3-1 to TRBJ2-1; TRBD2 agrees at 11 bases. This CDR3 comprises 14 residues. V trimming: 4 bases; J trimming: 4 bases; junction bases outside the gene matches: 0. The germline CDR1 and CDR2 sequences are LGHDT and YNNKEL (reference sequence).

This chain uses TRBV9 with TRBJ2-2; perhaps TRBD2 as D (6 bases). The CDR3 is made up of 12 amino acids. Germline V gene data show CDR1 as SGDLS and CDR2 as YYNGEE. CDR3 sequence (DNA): TGTGTCTCGGGGGCGAACACCGGGGAGCTGTTTTTT. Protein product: CVSGANTGELFF.

The chain's CDR3 is CASSLVRNNEQFF. The CDR3 nucleotides are TGTGCCAGCAGCTTAGTCCGAAACAATGAGCAGTTCTTC. The chain links TRBV7-9 to TRBJ2-1, with D unresolved. V was pared by 1 base and J by 5 bases, with 6 bases between. Germline V gene lookup returns CDR1 SEHNR and CDR2 FQNEAQ (reference sequence). CDR3 size: 13 residues.

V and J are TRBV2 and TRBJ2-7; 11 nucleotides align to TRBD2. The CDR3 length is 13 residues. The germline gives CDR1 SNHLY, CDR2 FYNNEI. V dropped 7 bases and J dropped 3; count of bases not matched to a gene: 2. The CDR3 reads CASKLAGDYEQYV. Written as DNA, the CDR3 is TGTGCCAGCAAACTAGCGGGGGACTACGAGCAGTACGTC.

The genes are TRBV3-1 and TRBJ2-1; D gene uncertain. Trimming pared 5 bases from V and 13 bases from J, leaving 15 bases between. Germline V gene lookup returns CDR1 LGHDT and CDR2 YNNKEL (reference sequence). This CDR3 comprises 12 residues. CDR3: CASSASSSFQFF. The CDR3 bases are TGTGCCAGCAGCGCGTCGAGTAGCTTCCAGTTCTTC.

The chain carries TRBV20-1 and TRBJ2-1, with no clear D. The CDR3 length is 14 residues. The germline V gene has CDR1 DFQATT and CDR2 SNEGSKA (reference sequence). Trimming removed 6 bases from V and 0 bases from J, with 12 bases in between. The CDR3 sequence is CSASYSSSYNEQFF. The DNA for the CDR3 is TGCAGTGCCTCCTACAGCAGCTCCTACAATGAGCAGTTCTTC.

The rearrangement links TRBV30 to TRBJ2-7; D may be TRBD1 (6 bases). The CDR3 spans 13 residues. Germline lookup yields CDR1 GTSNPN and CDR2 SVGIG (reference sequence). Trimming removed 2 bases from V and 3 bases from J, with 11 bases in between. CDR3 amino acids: CAWSSTGLYEQYV. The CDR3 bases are TGTGCCTGGAGTTCCACAGGGCTCTACGAGCAGTACGTC.

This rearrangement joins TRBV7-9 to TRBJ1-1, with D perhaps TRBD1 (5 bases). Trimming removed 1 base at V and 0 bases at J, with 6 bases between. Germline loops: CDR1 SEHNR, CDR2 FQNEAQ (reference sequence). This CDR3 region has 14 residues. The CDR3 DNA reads TGTGCCAGCAGCTTAGGGGGCATGAACACTGAAGCTTTCTTT. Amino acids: CASSLGGMNTEAFF.

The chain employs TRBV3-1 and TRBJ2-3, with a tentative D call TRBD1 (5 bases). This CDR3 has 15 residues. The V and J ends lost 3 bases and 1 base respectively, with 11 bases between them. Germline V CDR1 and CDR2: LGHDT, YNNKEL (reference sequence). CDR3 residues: CASSHLVQGTDTQYF. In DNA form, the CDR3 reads TGTGCCAGCAGCCATCTTGTACAGGGCACAGATACGCAGTATTTT.

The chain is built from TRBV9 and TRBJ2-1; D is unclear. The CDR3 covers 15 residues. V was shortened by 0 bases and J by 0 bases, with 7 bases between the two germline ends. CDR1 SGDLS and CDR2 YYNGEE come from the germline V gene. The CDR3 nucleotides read TGTGCCAGCAGCGTAGATCCAGGCTCCTACAATGAGCAGTTCTTC. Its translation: CASSVDPGSYNEQFF.

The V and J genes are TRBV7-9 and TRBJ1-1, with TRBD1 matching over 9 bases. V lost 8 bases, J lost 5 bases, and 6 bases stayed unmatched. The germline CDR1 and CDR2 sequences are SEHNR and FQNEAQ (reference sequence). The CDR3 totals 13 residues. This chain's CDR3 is CASVQGAWTEAFF. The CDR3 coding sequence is TGTGCCAGCGTACAGGGGGCATGGACTGAAGCTTTCTTT.

CDR3 amino acids: CASSQAFQGGGNTIYF. The CDR3 DNA sequence: TGTGCCAGCAGCCAAGCTTTCCAGGGCGGTGGAAACACCATATATTTT. V is TRBV3-1 and J is TRBJ1-3, with a possible D match to TRBD1 (5 bases). V was shortened by 1 base and J by 3 bases, with 13 bases between the two germline ends. In germline, CDR1 is LGHDT, CDR2 YNNKEL (reference sequence). There are 16 residues in the CDR3.

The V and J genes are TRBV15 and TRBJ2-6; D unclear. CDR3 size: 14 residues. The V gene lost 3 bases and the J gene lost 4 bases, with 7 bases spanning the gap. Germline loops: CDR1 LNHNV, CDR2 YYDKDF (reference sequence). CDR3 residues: CATSRSLGANVLTF. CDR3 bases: TGTGCCACCAGCAGGTCACTCGGGGCCAACGTCCTGACTTTC. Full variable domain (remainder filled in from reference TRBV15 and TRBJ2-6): DAMVIQNPRYQVTQFGKPVTLSCSQTLNHNVMYWYQQKSSQAPKLLFHYYDKDFNNEADTPDNFQSRRPNTSFCFLDIRSPGLGDTAMYLCATSRSLGANVLTFGAGSRLTVL.